Following are 26 T cell receptor beta chains from one sample sequenced in a study of T cell changes during pregnancy in multiple sclerosis (dated by TCRdb to between 2018 and 2021). The library was produced with the immunoSEQ multiplex PCR assay. TCRdb limited this immuneACCESS table to in-frame rearrangements with V and J called. A share of clones is missing; checked studies link under half to unresolved V genes, and the rest is unexplained. In all, the sample holds under 50,000 clones, and 95% of those were seen once. The ten largest clonotypes hold 5% to 7% of the sample. Material: CD8+ T cells from peripheral blood mononuclear cells, obtained in the first trimester of pregnancy. The receptors shown here come from a female donor with multiple sclerosis, enrolled in a pregnancy study.

The chain joins TRBV27 to TRBJ2-5, with TRBD1 identical over 7 bases. The trim removed 3 bases at V and 4 bases at J, leaving 5 bases unmatched. The CDR3 loop spans 14 amino acids. Germline lookup yields CDR1 MNHEY and CDR2 SMNVEV (reference sequence). Written as DNA, the CDR3 is TGTGCCAGCAGTTTTCAGACAGGGACAGAGACCCAGTACTTC. Protein: CASSFQTGTETQYF.

The chain carries TRBV30 and TRBJ2-7; 8 bases map to TRBD1. The CDR3 is 14 residues long. With 1 base clipped from V and 5 bases from J, the junction kept 7 bases outside the gene matches. Germline V gene data show CDR1 as GTSNPN and CDR2 as SVGIG (reference sequence). Here the CDR3 DNA reads TGTGCCTGGAGTGAACAGGGGGGATTCGACGAGCAGTACTTC. It is translated as CAWSEQGGFDEQYF.

The V gene is TRBV13, the J gene TRBJ2-1; 10 bases agree with TRBD2. V lost 5 bases, J lost 10 bases, and 8 bases stayed unmatched. Germline CDR1 PRHDT, CDR2 FYEKMQ (reference sequence). The CDR3 loop spans 14 amino acids. DNA of the CDR3: TGTGCCAGCAGCCCTAGCGGGAGTGTAGAAGAGCAGTTCTTC. Its protein is CASSPSGSVEEQFF.

The chain links TRBV6-6 to TRBJ1-4; D gene ambiguous. There are 12 residues in the CDR3. The germline gives CDR1 MNHNY, CDR2 SVGAGI (reference sequence). Trimming pared 7 bases from V and 6 bases from J, leaving 9 bases between. The CDR3 reads CASIYDDEKLFF. In DNA, the CDR3 is TGTGCCAGCATCTATGATGATGAAAAACTGTTTTTT.

The CDR3 coding sequence is TGTGCCAGCAGTGGGTCGATGGACAGGGGGCACGATGAGCAGTTCTTC. Its protein product is CASSGSMDRGHDEQFF. The V gene is TRBV6-4, the J gene TRBJ2-1; 11 nucleotides line up with TRBD1. This CDR3 contains 16 residues. Germline V CDR1 and CDR2: MRHNA, SNTAGT. Trimming took 4 bases from V and 8 from J; bases not matched to a gene: 10.

This chain connects TRBV6-5 to TRBJ1-2, with D tentatively TRBD1 (6 bases). Germline CDR1 is MNHEY and CDR2 is SVGAGI. The CDR3 spans 14 residues. Trimming took 0 bases from V and 1 from J, leaving 6 bases between them. CDR3 DNA: TGTGCCAGCAGTTACTCAGGGGGTAACTATGGCTACACCTTC. Translation: CASSYSGGNYGYTF.

V gene TRBV6-5 combines with J gene TRBJ1-1; D might be TRBD1 (6 bases). V dropped 8 bases and J dropped 3 bases, with 13 bases sitting between them. CDR1 and CDR2 from the germline V gene are MNHEY and SVGAGI. The CDR3 runs to 13 residues. The CDR3 bases are TGTGCCAGCGTTTCCCAGGGGCACACTGAAGCTTTCTTT. The encoded protein is CASVSQGHTEAFF.

CDR3 bases: TGTGCCAGCAGCCCCGGGCCGGCTCCGGGGAGTGCAACAGATACGCAGTATTTT. It codes for CASSPGPAPGSATDTQYF. This chain links TRBV7-7 with TRBJ2-3; D is perhaps TRBD2 (5 bases). Germline CDR1 reads SSHAT; CDR2 reads FNYEAQ (reference sequence). V lost 5 bases, J lost 3 bases, and 24 bases lay in between. The CDR3 consists of 18 residues.

The chain has TRBV27 and TRBJ2-1, with 9 positions matching TRBD2. The CDR3 totals 15 residues. Trimming took 5 bases from V and 3 from J; bases not matched to a gene: 5. In germline, CDR1 is MNHEY, CDR2 SMNVEV (reference sequence). CDR3 sequence reads: CASSPRTSDYNEQFF. In DNA form, the CDR3 reads TGTGCCAGCAGTCCCCGGACTAGCGACTACAATGAGCAGTTCTTC.

CDR3 DNA: TGCGCCAGCAGCCAGTCGGGGGACTCTGACTACGAGCAGTACTTC. Translating it yields CASSQSGDSDYEQYF. The V gene is TRBV4-1, the J gene TRBJ2-7; D possibly corresponds to TRBD2 (6 bases). This CDR3 region has 15 residues. The germline V gene has CDR1 MGHRA and CDR2 YSYEKL. Trimming stripped 3 bases from V and 3 bases from J, with 15 bases between.

The V gene is TRBV6-1, the J gene TRBJ2-7, with TRBD2 matching over 10 bases. With V trimmed by 2 bases and J by 5 bases, 6 bases remained unmatched. Per the germline V gene, CDR1 is MNHNS and CDR2 is SASEGT. The CDR3 contains 15 residues. The CDR3 DNA sequence: TGTGCCAGCAGTGAAAGCTCCGGGACTAGCGACGAGCAGTACTTC. Translation: CASSESSGTSDEQYF.

The rearrangement uses TRBV9 and TRBJ1-2, with 9 bases matching TRBD1. CDR1 is SGDLS, CDR2 YYNGEE, per germline. V gave up 2 bases and J gave up 2 bases; unmatched junction bases: 4. CDR3 length: 15 residues. This CDR3 reads CASSVTGGLNYGYTF. CDR3 DNA sequence: TGTGCCAGCAGCGTTACAGGGGGCTTAAACTATGGCTACACCTTC.

The table lists this clone with a count of one. The rearrangement joins TRBV7-9 to TRBJ2-4; 7 bases are shared with TRBD2. CDR3 length: 16 amino acids. V shed 4 bases and J 4 bases; nucleotides not matched to a gene: 10. From germline, CDR1 is SEHNR and CDR2 FQNEAQ (reference sequence). The CDR3: CASSSPGGTKKNIQYF. DNA for the CDR3: TGTGCCAGCAGCTCCCCGGGCGGGACTAAGAAAAACATTCAGTACTTC.

This clone has only one observation. This chain links TRBV6-4 with TRBJ2-1, with TRBD2 as a possible D gene (6 bases). Germline lookup yields CDR1 MRHNA and CDR2 SNTAGT. This CDR3 region has 14 residues. Trimming removed 6 bases at V and 6 bases at J, with 15 bases between. DNA for the CDR3: TGTGCCAGCAGCGTCGCTGAGGAGGGCAATGAGCAGTTCTTC. Amino acids: CASSVAEEGNEQFF.

The chain is built from TRBV5-1 and TRBJ1-1; 9 positions match TRBD1. The germline V gene has CDR1 SGHRS and CDR2 YFSETQ. V lost 4 bases to trimming and J lost 7 bases; unmatched junction nucleotides: 14. The CDR3 spans 16 residues. The DNA for the CDR3 is TGCGCCAGCAGCCCCTTCATAGGAACAGGGGGCTTTGAAGCTTTCTTT. Amino acid sequence: CASSPFIGTGGFEAFF.

The gene calls are TRBV6-7 and TRBJ1-2; no reliable D call. TRBV6-7 is sorted into the ORF group, with uncertain function. V dropped 5 bases and J dropped 10 bases, with 26 bases sitting between them. The CDR3 is 16 amino acids. CDR3 bases: TGTGCCAGCAGTCCCTTTACCCCCAGGCAGCTTTACCTCTACACCTTC. As protein: CASSPFTPRQLYLYTF.

The rearrangement links TRBV4-1 to TRBJ2-1, with a weak D call TRBD2 (5 bases). Germline-derived CDR1 and CDR2 are MGHRA and YSYEKL. The CDR3 has 14 amino acids. V was pared by 1 base and J by 8 bases, with 12 bases between. CDR3 nucleotide sequence: TGCGCCAGCAGCCAAGCCCCCCAACTAGATGAGCAGTTCTTC. It codes for CASSQAPQLDEQFF.

The CDR3 DNA reads as TGTGCCAGCAGCTTAGCGGTCGGGAGGGAGACCCAGTACTTC. It yields the protein CASSLAVGRETQYF. The chain is built from TRBV7-9 and TRBJ2-5; 7 positions agree with TRBD2. The V gene end was trimmed by 0 bases and the J gene end by 5 bases; junction bases not matched to a gene: 3. The CDR3 totals 14 residues. Germline values: CDR1 SEHNR, CDR2 FQNEAQ (reference sequence).

The V call is TRBV30, the J call TRBJ1-5; TRBD1 matches 7 bases. V dropped 2 bases and J dropped 2; count of bases not matched to a gene: 3. Germline CDR1 reads GTSNPN; CDR2 reads SVGIG (reference sequence). The CDR3 length is 14 residues. CDR3 nucleotide sequence: TGTGCCTGGAGTCCCGGGACAGGCAATCAGCCCCAGCATTTT. Protein: CAWSPGTGNQPQHF.

The chain uses TRBV7-8 and TRBJ1-3, with TRBD1 matching over 7 bases. The V gene end was trimmed by 5 bases and the J gene end by 2 bases; junction bases not matched to a gene: 12. The germline gives CDR1 SGHVS, CDR2 FQNEAQ. The length of the CDR3 is 17 residues. CDR3 nucleotides: TGTGCCAGCAGCGGGGAGTGGGGGACAGAGCCTGGAAACACCATATATTTT. It is translated as CASSGEWGTEPGNTIYF.

Regarding this clone: The sample has other DNA sequences that encode this CDR3 too. The chain joins TRBV27 to TRBJ1-2; D unclear. The germline V and J ends were trimmed by 0 bases and 2 bases, with 7 bases remaining between them. This CDR3 is built from 14 residues. Germline V gene lookup returns CDR1 MNHEY and CDR2 SMNVEV (reference sequence). DNA for the CDR3: TGTGCCAGCAGTTTATCGCCAGGAAACTATGGCTACACCTTC. This codes for CASSLSPGNYGYTF.

J is TRBJ2-2 and V is TRBV7-2; D is undetermined. Trimming stripped 3 bases from V and 6 bases from J, with 11 bases between. This CDR3 comprises 14 residues. Per the germline V gene, CDR1 is SGHTA and CDR2 is FQGNSA. CDR3 sequence reads: CASSFVTSAGELFF. The CDR3 coding sequence is TGTGCCAGCAGCTTTGTAACATCAGCCGGGGAGCTGTTTTTT.

The chain has TRBV28 and TRBJ1-3; D gene ambiguous. CDR1 MDHEN and CDR2 SYDVKM come from the germline V gene. V was clipped by 6 bases and J by 2 bases, with 5 bases between them. This CDR3 comprises 12 residues. CDR3 nucleotide sequence: TGTGCCAGCAGAGCCGCTGGAAACACCATATATTTT. Its protein product is CASRAAGNTIYF.

This rearrangement joins TRBV30 to TRBJ2-6; D is unresolved. Trimming took 5 bases from V and 1 from J, leaving 9 bases between them. The CDR3 has 14 amino acids. Germline V gene sequence: CDR1 GTSNPN, CDR2 SVGIG (reference sequence). DNA for the CDR3: TGTGCCTGGTCTTCGGGTTCTGGGGCCAACGTCCTGACTTTC. Translating it yields CAWSSGSGANVLTF.

The rearrangement links TRBV6-1 to TRBJ2-1, with TRBD1 matching 10 bases. The CDR3 is 14 residues long. V was clipped by 4 bases and J by 9 bases; unmatched bases: 6. Germline CDR1 is MNHNS and CDR2 is SASEGT. Here the CDR3 DNA reads TGTGCCAGCAGTGTGGGGACAGGGGATGGTGAGCAGTTCTTC. This gives the protein CASSVGTGDGEQFF.

The chain uses TRBV4-1 and TRBJ2-5; D is unresolved. The CDR3 has 13 amino acids. V lost 3 bases and J lost 4, with 9 bases in between. Germline V gives CDR1 MGHRA, CDR2 YSYEKL. This chain's CDR3 is CASSHVVVETQYF. DNA for the CDR3: TGCGCCAGCAGCCATGTAGTTGTAGAGACCCAGTACTTC.